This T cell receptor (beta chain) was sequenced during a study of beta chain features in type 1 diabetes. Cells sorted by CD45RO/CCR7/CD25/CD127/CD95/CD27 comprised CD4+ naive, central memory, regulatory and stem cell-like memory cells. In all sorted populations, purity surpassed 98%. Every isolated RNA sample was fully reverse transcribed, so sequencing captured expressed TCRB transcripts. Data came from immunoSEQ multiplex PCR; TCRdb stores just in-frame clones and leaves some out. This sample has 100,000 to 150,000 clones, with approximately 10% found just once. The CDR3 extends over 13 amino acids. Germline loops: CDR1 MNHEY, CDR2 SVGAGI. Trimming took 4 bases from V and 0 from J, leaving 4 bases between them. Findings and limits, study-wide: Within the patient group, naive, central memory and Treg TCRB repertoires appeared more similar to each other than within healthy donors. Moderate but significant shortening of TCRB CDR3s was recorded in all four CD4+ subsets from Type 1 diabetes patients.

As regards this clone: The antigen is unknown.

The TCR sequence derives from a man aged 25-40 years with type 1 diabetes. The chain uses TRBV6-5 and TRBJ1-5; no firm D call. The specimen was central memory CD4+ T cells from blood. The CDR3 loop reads CASSLDSNQPQHF. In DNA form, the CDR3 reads TGTGCCAGCAGTTTAGATAGCAATCAGCCCCAGCATTTT.